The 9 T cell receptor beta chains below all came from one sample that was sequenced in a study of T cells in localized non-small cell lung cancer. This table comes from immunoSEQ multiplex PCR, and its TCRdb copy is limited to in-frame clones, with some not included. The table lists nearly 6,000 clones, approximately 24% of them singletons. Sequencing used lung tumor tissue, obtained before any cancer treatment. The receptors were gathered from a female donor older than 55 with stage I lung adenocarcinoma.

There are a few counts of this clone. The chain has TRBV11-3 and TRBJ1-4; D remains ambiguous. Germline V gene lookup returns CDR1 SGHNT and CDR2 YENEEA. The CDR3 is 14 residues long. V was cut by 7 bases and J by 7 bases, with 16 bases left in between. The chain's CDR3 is CASTSLIQGEKLFF. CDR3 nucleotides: TGTGCCAGCACCTCCTTGATACAAGGTGAAAAACTGTTTTTT.

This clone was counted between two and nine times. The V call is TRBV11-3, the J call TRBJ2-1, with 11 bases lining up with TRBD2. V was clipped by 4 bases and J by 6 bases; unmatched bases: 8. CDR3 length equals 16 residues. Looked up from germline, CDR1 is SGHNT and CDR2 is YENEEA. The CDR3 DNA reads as TGTGCCAGCAGCTCGGCCCCTAGCGGGAGGCCCAATGAGCAGTTCTTC. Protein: CASSSAPSGRPNEQFF.

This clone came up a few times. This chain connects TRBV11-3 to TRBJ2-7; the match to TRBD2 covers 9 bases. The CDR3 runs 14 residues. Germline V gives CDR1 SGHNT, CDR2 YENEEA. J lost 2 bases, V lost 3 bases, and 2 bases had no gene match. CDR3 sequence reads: CASSLGTSPYEQYF. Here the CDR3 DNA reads TGTGCCAGCAGCTTGGGGACTAGCCCCTACGAGCAGTACTTC.

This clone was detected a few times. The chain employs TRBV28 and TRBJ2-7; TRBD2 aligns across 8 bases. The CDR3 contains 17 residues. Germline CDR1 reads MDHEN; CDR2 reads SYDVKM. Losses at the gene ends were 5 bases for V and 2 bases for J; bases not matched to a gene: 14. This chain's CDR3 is CASSTGVSGSFTYEQYF. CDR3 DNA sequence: TGTGCCAGCAGTACCGGAGTGAGCGGGAGTTTTACCTACGAGCAGTACTTC. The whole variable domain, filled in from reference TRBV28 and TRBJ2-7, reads DVKVTQSSRYLVKRTGEKVFLECVQDMDHENMFWYRQDPGLGLRLIYFSYDVKMKEKGDIPEGYSVSREKKERFSLILESASTNQTSMYLCASSTGVSGSFTYEQYFGPGTRLTVT.

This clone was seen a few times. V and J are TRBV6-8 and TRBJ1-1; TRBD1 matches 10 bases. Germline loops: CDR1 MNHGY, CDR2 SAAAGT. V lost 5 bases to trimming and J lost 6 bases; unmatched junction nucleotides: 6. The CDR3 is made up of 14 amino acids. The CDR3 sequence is CASSDRDRGPEAFF. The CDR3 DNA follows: TGTGCCAGCAGTGACCGGGACAGGGGTCCTGAAGCTTTCTTT.

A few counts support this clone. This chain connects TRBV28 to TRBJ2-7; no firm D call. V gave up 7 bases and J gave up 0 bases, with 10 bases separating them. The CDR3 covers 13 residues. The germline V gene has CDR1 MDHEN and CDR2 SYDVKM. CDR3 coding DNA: TGTGCCAGCACCCTGGACGGCTCCTACGAGCAGTACTTC. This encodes CASTLDGSYEQYF. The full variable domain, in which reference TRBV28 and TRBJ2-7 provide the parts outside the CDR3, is DVKVTQSSRYLVKRTGEKVFLECVQDMDHENMFWYRQDPGLGLRLIYFSYDVKMKEKGDIPEGYSVSREKKERFSLILESASTNQTSMYLCASTLDGSYEQYFGPGTRLTVT.

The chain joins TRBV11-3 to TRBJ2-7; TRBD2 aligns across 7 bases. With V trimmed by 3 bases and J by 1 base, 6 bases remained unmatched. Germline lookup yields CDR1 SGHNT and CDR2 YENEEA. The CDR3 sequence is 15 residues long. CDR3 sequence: CASSLEGGASYEQYF. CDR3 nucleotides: TGTGCCAGCAGCTTGGAGGGAGGGGCTTCCTACGAGCAGTACTTC.

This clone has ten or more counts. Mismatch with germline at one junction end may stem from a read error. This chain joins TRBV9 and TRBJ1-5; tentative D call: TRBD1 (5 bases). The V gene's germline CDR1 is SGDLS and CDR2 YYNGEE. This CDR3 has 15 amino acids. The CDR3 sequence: CAGSDSRVMNQPQHF. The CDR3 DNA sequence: TGTGCCGGCAGCGACAGTCGAGTCATGAATCAGCCCCAGCATTTT.

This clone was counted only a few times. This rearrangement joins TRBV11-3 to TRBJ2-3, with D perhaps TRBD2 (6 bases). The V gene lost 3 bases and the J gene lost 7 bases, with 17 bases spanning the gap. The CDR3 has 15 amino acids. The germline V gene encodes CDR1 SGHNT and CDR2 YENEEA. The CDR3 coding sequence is TGTGCCAGCAGCTTGTCCAGGGAGGCCCACAATACGCAGTATTTT. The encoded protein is CASSLSREAHNTQYF.